This entry describes one TCR beta chain. Authors' analysis steps: There were no quality scores in the junction-only immunoSEQ sequences, so filtering differed. Here immunoSEQ multiplex PCR was the method, and the copy in TCRdb shows in-frame clones only, minus some. V and J calls plus clone size are reproduced from that table; the DNA served to infer D and trimming. The table records roughly 2.1 million clones, about 93% of them present only once. The data were obtained in a study of shared clonotypes between healthy human individuals. Selected positively for CCR7 and CD45RO-negative, naive CD8 cells excluded terminally differentiated effector memory CD45RA+ cells. Everyone who donated was a Caucasian adult who lived in Nashville, Tennessee. The origin of this receptor is a man between 18 and 35 years old in good health. Some clones in this sample may be carry-over from other donors' samples. Sequencing was carried out using naive CD8+ T cells from PBMCs.

The CDR3 DNA follows: TGTGCCAGTAGCTACTCTGGACGGGCCGAAAAACTGTTTTTT. Translating it yields CASSYSGRAEKLFF. The chain joins TRBV19 to TRBJ1-4; D is ambiguous. The CDR3 has 14 residues. V lost 6 bases and J 8 bases, leaving 16 bases between the germline ends. Looked up from germline, CDR1 is LNHDA and CDR2 is SQIVND (reference sequence).